This TCR beta chain was recovered during a study of blood T cell repertoires in COVID-19. Study overall: Sources were T cells, B-cell-depleted T cells, or PBMCs; the material itself was cDNA or gDNA.

In the study's own analysis: From reference gene primer amplification, estimates of nucleated cell counts were derived. Produced via immunoSEQ multiplex PCR; TCRdb's table is partial and in-frame only. V, J and clone size were drawn from that table, and D and trimming were deduced from the DNA. This table holds roughly 250,000 clones, roughly 90% found once. A note on this clone: A read error may produce the germline difference seen at one junction end.

Germline V lookup: CDR1 DFQATT, CDR2 SNEGSKA (reference sequence). This CDR3 is built from 14 residues. Grouping used clinical history reported by participants in a survey and questionnaire. V gene TRBV20-1 combines with J gene TRBJ2-3; TRBD2 matches 7 bases. The sequenced sample was PBMCs or T cells enriched from blood (not recorded which). The TCR originated in a woman aged 30 to 39 with acute COVID-19. This chain's CDR3 is CSASLAGVSDTQYF. As DNA, the CDR3 is TGCAGTGCTAGTCTGGCGGGAGTCTCAGACACGCAGTATTTT.